The clone carrying this T cell receptor beta chain was observed a handful of times. V lost 6 bases and J 8 bases, leaving 22 bases between the germline ends. This CDR3 region has 16 residues. Germline V lookup: CDR1 LNHNV, CDR2 YYDKDF (reference sequence). The data belong to a study of T cells after yellow fever vaccination. TCRdb itself ran the 5' RACE reads through MiXCR, one entry per CDR3 protein. Among roughly 62,000 distinct CDR3 sequences, roughly 6.9% were seen once, and the ten largest hold around 44%. The TCR comes from a man between 18 and 29 years old who received the YFV17D yellow fever vaccine. The chain uses TRBV15 and TRBJ2-2; TRBD1 might be the D (6 bases). Sequenced material: CD8+ T cells sorted from PBMCs, taken on the day of the first yellow fever vaccination. Here the CDR3 reads CATSPPGTPGLGELFF. CDR3 in DNA: TGTGCCACCAGTCCCCCCGGGACACCGGGCTTGGGGGAGCTGTTTTTT.